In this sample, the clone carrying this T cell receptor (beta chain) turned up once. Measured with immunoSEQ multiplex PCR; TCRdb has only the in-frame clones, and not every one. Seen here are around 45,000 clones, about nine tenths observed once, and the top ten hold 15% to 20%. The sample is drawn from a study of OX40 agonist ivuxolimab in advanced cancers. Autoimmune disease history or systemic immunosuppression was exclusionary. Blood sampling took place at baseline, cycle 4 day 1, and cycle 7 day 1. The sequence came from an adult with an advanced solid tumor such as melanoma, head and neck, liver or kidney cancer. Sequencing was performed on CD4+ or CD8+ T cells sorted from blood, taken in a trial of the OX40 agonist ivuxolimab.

The CDR3 sequence is CASSLSPSYEQYF. CDR3 in DNA: TGTGCCAGCAGCTTATCTCCCTCCTACGAGCAGTACTTC. The rearrangement joins TRBV13 to TRBJ2-7; D gene uncertain. This CDR3 spans 13 amino acids. The germline CDR1 and CDR2 sequences are PRHDT and FYEKMQ (reference sequence). Trimming removed 2 bases from V and 0 bases from J, with 5 bases in between.